The clone carrying this T cell receptor beta chain was seen repeatedly, ten times or more. Its antigen is as yet unknown. Patients were all untreated before their thyroid surgery. Per the germline V gene, CDR1 is GTSNPN and CDR2 is SVGIG (reference sequence). This CDR3 spans 14 amino acids. The V end lost 2 bases, the J end lost 3 bases, and 10 bases lay between the germline ends. These data are taken from a study of metastatic and nonmetastatic thyroid tumors. Study information: Blood and tumor or nodule tissue repertoires from malignant and benign thyroid patients were compared. General study findings and limits: In both blood and tumor samples, TCR beta diversity was reported significantly higher for malignant than benign nodules.

In the original analysis: CDR3 was compared across clinicopathological groups, and the resulting differences were used to build a distant-metastasis classifier for papillary thyroid cancer. With MiXCR, TCRdb called clones anew from the PCR reads. The V and J calls, along with clone size, are taken from TCRdb and not from the paper's own processing. The profile shows under 45,000 clones, about 17% of them singletons. The sample taken for sequencing was tumor tissue. The sequence was obtained from a female donor with papillary thyroid cancer or a benign thyroid nodule (not recorded which). Some clones in this sample may be carry-over from other donors' samples. The chain joins TRBV30 to TRBJ2-2, with D tentatively TRBD2 (5 bases). The DNA of the CDR3 is TGTGCCTGGAGTTCTTCGGGGTACACCGGGGAGCTGTTTTTT. This translates into CAWSSSGYTGELFF.